The present T cell receptor beta chain was sequenced within a study of T-cell memory formation after mild COVID-19. TCRdb analysed the 5' RACE reads with MiXCR anew, one entry per CDR3 protein. The sample holds over 300,000 distinct CDR3 sequences, 20% to 25% seen once. In its sample, this clonotype was seen a few times. Sequencing was done on a sample of PBMCs or a T cell subset sorted from them (not recorded which). The sequence derives from a man between 18 and 29 years old who had mild COVID-19 (a few samples of this study predate the infection). Cell type and time point are not known.

The DNA of the CDR3 is TGTGCCAGCAGCTCCGTGGGAGGTATGAACACTGAAGCTTTCTTT. Residues: CASSSVGGMNTEAFF. The V gene is TRBV7-3, the J gene TRBJ1-1; D call uncertain. CDR1 SGHTA and CDR2 FQGTGA come from the germline V gene. This CDR3 contains 15 residues. V shed 4 bases and J shed 0 bases, with 12 bases lying between them.